In its sample, the clone carrying this T cell receptor beta chain was seen a few times. The data were taken from a study of patients and donors after allogeneic stem cell transplantation. TCRdb reanalysed the RT-PCR reads using MiXCR and keeps one entry per CDR3 protein. This repertoire shows approximately 210,000 distinct CDR3 sequences, around two fifths found once; its top ten account for 30% to 35%. Trimming left V 9 bases short and J 5 bases short, with 8 bases between. Germline V gene sequence: CDR1 MNHEY, CDR2 SMNVEV (reference sequence). The CDR3 length is 10 residues. This receptor was taken from a human donor who was either an allogeneic HSCT recipient or a stem cell or donor lymphocyte infusion donor (not recorded which). It is not recorded whose cells these are; they may come from a transplant donor. This chain joins TRBV27 and TRBJ2-7; D not certain. What was sequenced was blood, either unsorted or a sorted T cell fraction (not recorded which). Written as DNA, the CDR3 is TGTGCCAGAGAGCCCCACGAGCAGTACTTC. Its translation is CAREPHEQYF.